These T cell receptor beta chains were read from a single sample in a study of spatial heterogeneity in lung cancer. Each CDR3 protein is one row after TCRdb ran MiXCR on the 5' RACE reads. Among about 23,000 distinct CDR3 sequences listed, less than 3.5% were seen once. Sequencing was performed on PBMCs, taken at surgery. These receptors originate from a female donor with early-stage non-small cell lung cancer. Both conserved end residues are part of each CDR3. The order of the fields is D gene, V gene, J gene, clone size, CDR3 DNA, CDR3 protein. D genes are given only for firm matches. Rows may omit the clone size; those that give it use once, few, many or a size class.

>.|TRBV10-3|TRBJ2-1|many
TGTGCCATCAGTGGGGACGGTTACAATGAGCAGTTCTTC
CAISGDGYNEQFF
>.|TRBV6-5|TRBJ1-4|few
TGTGCCAGCAGTTACTCTCCCCAGGGAGCGGAAAAACTGTTTTTT
CASSYSPQGAEKLFF
>.|TRBV10-3|TRBJ2-7|.
TGTGCCATCAAATCTCTGACCCCCGAGGAGCAGTACTTC
CAIKSLTPEEQYF
>.|TRBV3-1|TRBJ2-7|many
TGTGCCAGCAGCCAAGCCCGGACAGCCTCCTACGAGCAGTACTTC
CASSQARTASYEQYF
>TRBD2|TRBV7-3|TRBJ2-5|.
TGTGCCAGCAGCTTAAGAGGACTAGCGGGAGAAGAGACCCAGTACTTC
CASSLRGLAGEETQYF
>.|TRBV28|TRBJ1-2|many
TGTGCCAGCAGTTTAACTGGACAGACCCCCACTCTGGGCTACACCTTC
CASSLTGQTPTLGYTF
>TRBD1|TRBV20-1|TRBJ1-5|many
TGCAGTGCTAGATCGGGACAGAGCAATCAGCCCCAGCATTTT
CSARSGQSNQPQHF
>.|TRBV29-1|TRBJ1-5|many
TGCAGCGTGGTACACGGGACGGGCAATCAGCCCCAGCATTTT
CSVVHGTGNQPQHF
>TRBD1|TRBV11-2|TRBJ2-7|many
TGTGCCAGCAGCTTGACAGGGGAGGAGCAGTACTTC
CASSLTGEEQYF
>.|TRBV5-1|TRBJ2-7|many
TGCGCCAGCAGCCCGGGACACCGGAGTAGCTCCTACGAGCAGTACTTC
CASSPGHRSSSYEQYF
>.|TRBV11-2|TRBJ1-4|many
TGTGCCAGCAGCTCTTCCCCAACTAATGAAAAACTGTTTTTT
CASSSSPTNEKLFF
>.|TRBV11-1|TRBJ2-7|medium-sized
TGTGCCAGCAGCTTAGAAGTATTTGGCCGGAGGGGCGAGCAGTACTTC
CASSLEVFGRRGEQYF
>.|TRBV7-9|TRBJ1-5|many
TGTGCCAGCAGCAAACGGAGACAGCCCCAGCATTTT
CASSKRRQPQHF
>.|TRBV20-1|TRBJ2-3|many
TGCAGTGCTAACGACCGCGACAAGGACCTCACAGATACGCAGTATTTT
CSANDRDKDLTDTQYF
>TRBD1|TRBV12-3/TRBV12-4|TRBJ1-1|many
TGTGCCAGCAGTTGGGGACAGATGAACACTGAAGCTTTCTTT
CASSWGQMNTEAFF
>.|TRBV9|TRBJ2-7|many
TGTGCCAGCAGCGTAGAACCGGTGTCCTACGAGCAGTACTTC
CASSVEPVSYEQYF
>.|TRBV5-5|TRBJ1-4|many
TGTGCCAGCAGTTCGGGAGTTACTAATGAAAAACTGTTTTTT
CASSSGVTNEKLFF
>.|TRBV5-1|TRBJ2-5|many
TGCGCCAGCAGTAATGGACGAGGGGAGACCCAGTACTTC
CASSNGRGETQYF
>TRBD1|TRBV19|TRBJ2-7|.
TGTGCCAGTAGTGCCGGGACAGAAAACTACGAGCAGTACTTC
CASSAGTENYEQYF
>TRBD2|TRBV3-1|TRBJ2-7|many
TGTGCCAGCAGTCCCTCCCTAGCGGGAGGAACTTACGAGCAGTACTTC
CASSPSLAGGTYEQYF
>.|TRBV29-1|TRBJ2-3|many
TGCAGCGTTGCAACGGCCGATACGCAGTATTTT
CSVATADTQYF
>.|TRBV29-1|TRBJ2-1|many
TGCAGCGTAACTCCTAGCTCGCCCTACAATGAGCAGTTCTTC
CSVTPSSPYNEQFF
>TRBD2|TRBV2|TRBJ2-1|.
TGTGCCAGCAGCATACTAGCGGGAGGTTACAATGAGCAGTTCTTC
CASSILAGGYNEQFF
>.|TRBV14|TRBJ2-7|few
TGTGCCAGCAGCGCATTTTCCACAGGGTTATACTACGAGCAGTACTTC
CASSAFSTGLYYEQYF